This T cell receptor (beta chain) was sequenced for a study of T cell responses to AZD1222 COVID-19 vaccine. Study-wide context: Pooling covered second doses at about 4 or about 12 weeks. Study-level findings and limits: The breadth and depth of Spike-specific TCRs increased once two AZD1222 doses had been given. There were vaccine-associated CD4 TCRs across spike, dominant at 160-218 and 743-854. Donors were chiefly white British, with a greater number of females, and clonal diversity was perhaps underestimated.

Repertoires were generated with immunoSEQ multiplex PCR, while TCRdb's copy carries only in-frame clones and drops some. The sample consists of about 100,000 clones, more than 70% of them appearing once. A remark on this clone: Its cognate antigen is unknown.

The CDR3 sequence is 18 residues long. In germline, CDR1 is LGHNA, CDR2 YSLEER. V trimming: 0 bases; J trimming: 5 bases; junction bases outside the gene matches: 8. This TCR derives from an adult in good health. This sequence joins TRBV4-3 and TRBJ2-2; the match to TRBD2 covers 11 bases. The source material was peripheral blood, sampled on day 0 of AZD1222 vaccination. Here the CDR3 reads CASSQDTRTSGRTGELFF. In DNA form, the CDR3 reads TGCGCCAGCAGCCAAGATACTCGTACTAGCGGGAGAACCGGGGAGCTGTTTTTT.